The 31 T cell receptor beta chains below were found in one sample sequenced in a study of blood T cell repertoires in COVID-19. TCRdb's copy holds only in-frame clones and misses some; the assay was immunoSEQ multiplex PCR. The sample lists just over 200,000 clones; roughly 75% were seen once. Specimen: peripheral blood. Receptors originate from a woman aged 70-85 years with acute or convalescent COVID-19.

This rearrangement joins TRBV19 to TRBJ1-5; D gene unclear. CDR1 is LNHDA, CDR2 SQIVND, per germline (reference sequence). V lost 6 bases and J lost 2, with 8 bases in between. This CDR3 has 13 residues. This CDR3 reads CASSDTRNQPQHF. Written as DNA, the CDR3 is TGTGCCAGTAGCGACACTCGCAATCAGCCCCAGCATTTT.

The J gene is TRBJ2-2, the V gene TRBV28; D perhaps matches TRBD2 (5 bases). The CDR3 has 16 amino acids. Trimming shortened V by 6 bases and J by 1 base, and 15 bases separated the two germline ends. The germline V gene encodes CDR1 MDHEN and CDR2 SYDVKM. CDR3 bases: TGTGCCAGCAGGGGAACTTGGGAGATGAACACCGGGGAGCTGTTTTTT. Protein product: CASRGTWEMNTGELFF.

This chain connects TRBV21-1 to TRBJ2-1; the D call TRBD1 from the table was never checked on the DNA. TRBV21-1 is a documented pseudogene. CDR3 length: 17 residues. The CDR3 loop reads CASSPQGSRSGLDEQFF. In DNA, the CDR3 is TGTGCCAGCAGCCCACAGGGGTCCAGGAGTGGTCTGGATGAGCAGTTCTTC.

The chain links TRBV9 to TRBJ1-1; TRBD1 matches 8 bases. J gave up 1 base and V 3 bases, and 5 bases lay outside the gene matches. Looked up from germline, CDR1 is SGDLS and CDR2 is YYNGEE. This CDR3 comprises 15 residues. CDR3: CASSATGGGNTEAFF. In DNA, the CDR3 is TGTGCCAGCAGCGCCACAGGGGGGGGGAACACTGAAGCTTTCTTT.

The rearrangement uses TRBV28 and TRBJ2-7, with TRBD1 matching over 9 bases. The germline CDR1 and CDR2 sequences are MDHEN and SYDVKM. The CDR3 is 14 residues long. V trimming: 8 bases; J trimming: 1 base; junction bases outside the gene matches: 6. This CDR3 reads CASLDRGGSYEQYF. The CDR3 DNA sequence: TGTGCCAGCTTGGACAGGGGAGGTTCCTACGAGCAGTACTTC.

The V gene is TRBV29-1, the J gene TRBJ2-1; maybe TRBD1 (5 bases). V was pared by 4 bases and J by 7 bases, with 14 bases between. The CDR3 consists of 13 residues. From germline, CDR1 is SQVTM and CDR2 ANQGSEA. The CDR3 here is CSVARAIRNEQFF. The CDR3 nucleotides are TGCAGCGTTGCCAGGGCCATTAGGAATGAGCAGTTCTTC.

This clone was observed a handful of times. This chain links TRBV7-3 with TRBJ2-3, with D perhaps matching TRBD2 (5 bases). Trimming removed 8 bases at V and 2 bases at J, with 11 bases between. This CDR3 contains 13 residues. Germline V gene data show CDR1 as SGHTA and CDR2 as FQGTGA. The CDR3 sequence: CASGLFPTDTQYF. CDR3 in DNA: TGTGCCAGCGGACTCTTCCCCACAGATACGCAGTATTTT.

The chain's CDR3 is CASSPAGSSYNEQFF. The CDR3 DNA reads as TGTGCCAGCTCACCGGCAGGTAGCTCCTACAATGAGCAGTTCTTC. The chain combines TRBV18 with TRBJ2-1; D gene unclear. Germline lookup yields CDR1 KGHSH and CDR2 LQKENI. The CDR3 totals 15 residues. V dropped 3 bases and J dropped 0 bases, with 9 bases sitting between them.

The chain has TRBV5-8 and TRBJ2-3; D is perhaps TRBD2 (5 bases). Germline V gene data show CDR1 as SGHTS and CDR2 as YDEGEE. V was trimmed by 4 bases and J by 6 bases, leaving 18 bases between them. The CDR3 spans 15 residues. The CDR3 DNA sequence: TGTGCCAGCAGCCTCATGGTAGGGCCGGGGGATACGCAGTATTTT. Translated, it gives CASSLMVGPGDTQYF.

The V gene is TRBV5-1, the J gene TRBJ2-3; 11 bases line up with TRBD2. The CDR3 totals 16 residues. The germline V gene encodes CDR1 SGHRS and CDR2 YFSETQ. With V trimmed by 0 bases and J by 3 bases, 3 bases remained unmatched. CDR3 coding DNA: TGCGCCAGCAGCTTGGACCTAGCGGGGGGTACAGATACGCAGTATTTT. It encodes CASSLDLAGGTDTQYF.

The chain has TRBV3-1 (or the pseudogene TRBV3-2) and TRBJ1-3; no firm D call. Germline V gene data show CDR1 as LGHDT and CDR2 as YNNKEL (reference sequence). Trimming cost V 0 bases and J 5 bases, with 26 bases left between them. This CDR3 region has 20 residues. The CDR3 here is CASSQDLSGGTSLLRNTIYF. CDR3 DNA sequence: TGTGCCAGCAGCCAAGATCTAAGCGGAGGAACTTCTCTCTTACGAAACACCATATATTTT.

V is TRBV7-2 and J is TRBJ2-1; 7 bases are shared with TRBD2. The CDR3 length is 13 residues. V lost 5 bases and J lost 6; bases outside the gene matches: 4. The germline gives CDR1 SGHTA, CDR2 FQGNSA. The CDR3 DNA follows: TGTGCCAGCAGCCTAGGCGGGGGCAATGAGCAGTTCTTC. This gives the protein CASSLGGGNEQFF.

V is TRBV27 and J is TRBJ1-1; 7 nucleotides agree with TRBD1. Germline CDR1 reads MNHEY; CDR2 reads SMNVEV (reference sequence). V was clipped by 4 bases and J by 0 bases; unmatched bases: 2. CDR3 length equals 14 residues. This CDR3 is CASSSTGLNTEAFF. The DNA for the CDR3 is TGTGCCAGCAGTTCGACAGGGTTGAACACTGAAGCTTTCTTT.

The chain uses TRBV3-1 (or the pseudogene TRBV3-2) and TRBJ1-4; unclear D gene. V lost 4 bases, J lost 5 bases, and 8 bases lay in between. The germline gives CDR1 LGHDT, CDR2 YNNKEL (reference sequence). The CDR3 spans 13 residues. This chain's CDR3 is CASSLGVNEKLFF. The CDR3 nucleotides read TGTGCCAGCAGCCTCGGGGTCAATGAAAAACTGTTTTTT.

The chain uses TRBV9 and TRBJ2-2; 9 positions agree with TRBD2. The germline gives CDR1 SGDLS, CDR2 YYNGEE. V was pared by 4 bases and J by 3 bases, with 4 bases of the junction left unmatched. CDR3 length: 15 residues. The CDR3 nucleotides read TGTGCCAGCAGCCCCCGACTAGCGGACACCGGGGAGCTGTTTTTT. Its protein is CASSPRLADTGELFF.

The chain combines TRBV7-3 with TRBJ2-6, with 7 bases fitting TRBD1. This CDR3 spans 19 amino acids. The V gene end was trimmed by 4 bases and the J gene end by 0 bases; junction bases not matched to a gene: 12. The germline V gene encodes CDR1 SGHTA and CDR2 FQGTGA. CDR3 nucleotide sequence: TGTGCCAGCAGCTCCCCCGACAGGGTGGGTGTCTCTGGGGCCAACGTCCTGACTTTC. It translates to CASSSPDRVGVSGANVLTF.

This clone was counted only a few times. The chain recombines TRBV29-1 with TRBJ1-2; a weak D match, TRBD1 (5 bases). Germline CDR1 reads SQVTM; CDR2 reads ANQGSEA. V lost 4 bases to trimming and J lost 5 bases, with 14 bases between them. The CDR3 loop spans 13 amino acids. The DNA for the CDR3 is TGCAGCGTTGTCCCAGGGACTGAGTATGGCTACACCTTC. This gives the protein CSVVPGTEYGYTF. The whole variable domain, remainder taken from reference TRBV29-1 and TRBJ1-2, is SAVISQKPSRDICQRGTSLTIQCQVDSQVTMMFWYRQQPGQSLTLIATANQGSEATYESGFVIDKFPISRPNLTFSTLTVSNMSPEDSSIYLCSVVPGTEYGYTFGSGTRLTVV.

This clone appeared once. The genes are TRBV18 and TRBJ1-1, with unresolved D. CDR1 and CDR2 (germline): KGHSH, LQKENI. V lost 4 bases and J lost 0, with 6 bases in between. CDR3 length: 13 residues. In DNA, the CDR3 is TGTGCCAGCTCACGAGACTTGAACACTGAAGCTTTCTTT. Translating it yields CASSRDLNTEAFF. Complete variable domain (other parts from reference TRBV18 and TRBJ1-1): NAGVMQNPRHLVRRRGQEARLRCSPMKGHSHVYWYRQLPEEGLKFMVYLQKENIIDESGMPKERFSAEFPKEGPSILRIQQVVRGDSAAYFCASSRDLNTEAFFGQGTRLTVV.

J is TRBJ1-4 and V is TRBV7-9; D gene uncertain. The V end was cut by 1 base, the J end by 4 bases, with 10 bases between. There are 15 residues in the CDR3. CDR1 and CDR2 from the germline V gene are SEHNR and FQNEAQ (reference sequence). The DNA of the CDR3 is TGTGCCAGCAGCTTAGGGGCAGCCGATAATGAAAAACTGTTTTTT. Its translation: CASSLGAADNEKLFF.

The chain joins TRBV18 to TRBJ1-2; D might be TRBD1 (5 bases). The CDR3 runs 15 residues. Trimming left V 4 bases short and J 0 bases short, with 12 bases between. The germline CDR1 and CDR2 sequences are KGHSH and LQKENI. The CDR3 region is CASSLNRQSNYGYTF. Written as DNA, the CDR3 is TGTGCCAGCTCACTCAACAGGCAATCTAACTATGGCTACACCTTC.

The chain couples TRBV27 to TRBJ2-7; D perhaps matches TRBD1 (5 bases). Germline V lookup: CDR1 MNHEY, CDR2 SMNVEV (reference sequence). V shed 8 bases and J shed 2 bases, with 10 bases lying between them. This CDR3 comprises 12 residues. The CDR3 region has the DNA TGTGCCAGCTCCCAGGGAACCTACGAGCAGTACTTC. It yields the protein CASSQGTYEQYF.

The rearrangement joins TRBV7-7 to TRBJ1-4, with a tentative D call TRBD1 (5 bases). Trimming pared 5 bases from V and 0 bases from J, leaving 10 bases between. Germline loops: CDR1 SSHAT, CDR2 FNYEAQ (reference sequence). The length of the CDR3 is 15 residues. The CDR3 bases are TGTGCCAGCAGCCCGGGGGGATCAACTAATGAAAAACTGTTTTTT. This gives the protein CASSPGGSTNEKLFF.

The chain combines TRBV5-6 with TRBJ2-7; D gene unclear. In germline, CDR1 is SGHDT, CDR2 YYEEEE. V was trimmed by 4 bases and J by 2 bases, leaving 10 bases between them. The length of the CDR3 is 13 residues. CDR3 bases: TGTGCCAGCAGCGCACAAACCACCTACGAGCAGTACTTC. Translation gives CASSAQTTYEQYF.

The rearrangement uses TRBV29-1 and TRBJ2-2; 7 bases are a match to TRBD1. The CDR3 is 13 amino acids. With 6 bases clipped from V and 0 bases from J, the junction kept 1 base outside the gene matches. Germline CDR1 and CDR2: SQVTM and ANQGSEA. The CDR3 nucleotides read TGCAGCGTGGGACAGACGAACACCGGGGAGCTGTTTTTT. Amino acid sequence: CSVGQTNTGELFF.

The chain carries TRBV5-1 and TRBJ2-2, with 15 bases aligning to TRBD2. The CDR3 is 17 residues long. From germline, CDR1 is SGHRS and CDR2 YFSETQ. V was pared by 4 bases and J by 7 bases, with 8 bases of the junction left unmatched. CDR3 sequence: CASSPLGLAGGSGELFF. In nucleotides, the CDR3 is TGCGCCAGCAGCCCATTGGGACTAGCGGGAGGTAGCGGGGAGCTGTTTTTT.

The rearrangement joins TRBV18 to TRBJ2-2; 15 bases agree with TRBD2. CDR3 length: 18 residues. The V segment lost 4 bases and the J segment 4 bases; nucleotides outside the gene matches: 7. CDR1 and CDR2 (germline): KGHSH, LQKENI. The CDR3 is CASSRVGLAGGFTGELFF. CDR3 nucleotide sequence: TGTGCCAGCTCACGAGTGGGACTAGCGGGAGGCTTCACCGGGGAGCTGTTTTTT.

This chain links TRBV7-3 with TRBJ1-1; a possible D gene is TRBD1 (5 bases). CDR3 length equals 17 residues. The germline CDR1 and CDR2 sequences are SGHTA and FQGTGA. Trimming shortened V by 1 base and J by 0 bases, and 15 bases separated the two germline ends. This CDR3 is CASSLSTGVGVNTEAFF. Written as DNA, the CDR3 is TGTGCCAGCAGCTTAAGCACGGGGGTTGGGGTGAACACTGAAGCTTTCTTT. The full variable domain, with the rest looked up from reference TRBV7-3 and TRBJ1-1, is GAGVSQTPSNKVTEKGKYVELRCDPISGHTALYWYRQSLGQGPEFLIYFQGTGAADDSGLPNDRFFAVRPEGSVSTLKIQRTERGDSAVYLCASSLSTGVGVNTEAFFGQGTRLTVV.

The chain links TRBV6-5 to TRBJ1-1; 7 nucleotides match TRBD1. Germline values: CDR1 MNHEY, CDR2 SVGAGI. After removal of 6 bases from V and 5 bases from J, the junction contained 6 bases not matched to a gene. The CDR3 sequence is 13 residues long. The CDR3, as DNA: TGTGCCAGCAGGGTGCAGGGGGATACTGAAGCTTTCTTT. Protein sequence: CASRVQGDTEAFF.

This chain uses TRBV3-1 (or the pseudogene TRBV3-2) with TRBJ1-4; no reliable D call. Germline V lookup: CDR1 LGHDT, CDR2 YNNKEL (reference sequence). Trimming removed 1 base from V and 7 bases from J, with 4 bases in between. The CDR3 is 12 residues long. The CDR3: CASSQAGEKLFF. The DNA for the CDR3 is TGTGCCAGCAGCCAAGCCGGTGAAAAACTGTTTTTT.

This sequence joins TRBV18 and TRBJ1-1; TRBD1 is a possible D gene (5 bases). The V and J ends lost 2 bases and 3 bases respectively, with 7 bases between them. The CDR3 runs to 13 residues. Germline CDR1 and CDR2: KGHSH and LQKENI. CDR3 bases: TGTGCCAGCTCACCAAGGGGTCACACTGAAGCTTTCTTT. Translating gives CASSPRGHTEAFF.

V is TRBV7-9 and J is TRBJ1-6, with 8 bases that match TRBD1. Trimming cost V 5 bases and J 7 bases; bases outside gene matches: 7. CDR1 is SEHNR and CDR2 is FQNEAQ in the germline V gene (reference sequence). The CDR3 consists of 15 residues. The CDR3 reads CASSPWTGQNSPLHF. The CDR3 coding sequence is TGTGCCAGCAGCCCCTGGACAGGGCAGAATTCACCCCTCCACTTT. The whole variable domain, remainder taken from reference TRBV7-9 and TRBJ1-6, is DTGVSQNPRHKITKRGQNVTFRCDPISEHNRLYWYRQTLGQGPEFLTYFQNEAQLEKSRLLSDRFSAERPKGSFSTLEIQRTEQGDSAMYLCASSPWTGQNSPLHFGNGTRLTVT.